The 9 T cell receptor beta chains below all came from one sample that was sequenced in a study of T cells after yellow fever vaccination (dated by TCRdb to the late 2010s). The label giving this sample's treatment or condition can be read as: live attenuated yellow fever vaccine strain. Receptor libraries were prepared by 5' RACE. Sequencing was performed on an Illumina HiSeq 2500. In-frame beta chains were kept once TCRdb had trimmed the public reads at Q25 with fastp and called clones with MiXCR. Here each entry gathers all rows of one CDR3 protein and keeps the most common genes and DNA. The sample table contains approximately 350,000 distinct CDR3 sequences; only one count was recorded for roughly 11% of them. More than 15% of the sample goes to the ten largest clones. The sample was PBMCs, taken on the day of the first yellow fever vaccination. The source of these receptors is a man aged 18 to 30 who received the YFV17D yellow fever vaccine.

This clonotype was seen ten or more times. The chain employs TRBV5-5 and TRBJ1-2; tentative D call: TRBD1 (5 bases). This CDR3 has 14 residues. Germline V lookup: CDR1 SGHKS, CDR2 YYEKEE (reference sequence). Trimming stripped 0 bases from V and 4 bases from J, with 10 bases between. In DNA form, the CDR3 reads TGTGCCAGCAGCTTGGCTGGGACGGTCTATGGCTACACCTTC. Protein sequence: CASSLAGTVYGYTF.

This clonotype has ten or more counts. The CDR3 bases are TGTGCCAGCAGTTTAGGGGGTGAAGTGCAGTACGTC. It codes for CASSLGGEVQYV. The rearrangement uses TRBV12-3 or TRBV12-4 and TRBJ2-7; D is undetermined. The CDR3 totals 12 residues. V was shortened by 1 base and J by 9 bases, with 10 bases between the two germline ends.

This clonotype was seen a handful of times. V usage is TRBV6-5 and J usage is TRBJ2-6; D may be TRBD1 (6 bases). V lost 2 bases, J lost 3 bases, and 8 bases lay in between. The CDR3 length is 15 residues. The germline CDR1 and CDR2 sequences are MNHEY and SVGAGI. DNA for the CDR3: TGTGCCAGCAGTTACGGGGGACATGGGGCCAACGTCCTGACTTTC. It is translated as CASSYGGHGANVLTF.

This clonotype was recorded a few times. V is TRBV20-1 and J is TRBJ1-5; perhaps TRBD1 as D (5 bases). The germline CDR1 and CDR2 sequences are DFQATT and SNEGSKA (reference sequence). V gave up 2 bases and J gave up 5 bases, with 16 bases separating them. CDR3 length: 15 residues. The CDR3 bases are TGCAGTGCTAGACCTCCGGGACGGGTTGATCAGCCCCAGCATTTT. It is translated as CSARPPGRVDQPQHF.

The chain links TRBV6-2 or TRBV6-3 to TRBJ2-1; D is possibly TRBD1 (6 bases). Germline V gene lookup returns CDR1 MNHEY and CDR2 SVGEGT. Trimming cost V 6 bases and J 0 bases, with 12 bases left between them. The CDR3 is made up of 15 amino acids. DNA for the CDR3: TGTGCCAGCAGCCGGGACATTAGCTCCTACAATGAGCAGTTCTTC. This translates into CASSRDISSYNEQFF.

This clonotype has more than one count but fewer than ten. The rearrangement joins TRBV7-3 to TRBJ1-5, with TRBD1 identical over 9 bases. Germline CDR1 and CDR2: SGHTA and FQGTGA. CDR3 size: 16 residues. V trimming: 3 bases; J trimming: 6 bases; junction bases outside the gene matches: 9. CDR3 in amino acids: CASSFPGTGLGQPQHF. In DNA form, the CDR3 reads TGTGCCAGCAGCTTCCCCGGGACAGGGCTAGGTCAGCCCCAGCATTTT. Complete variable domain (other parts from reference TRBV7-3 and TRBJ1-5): GAGVSQTPSNKVTEKGKYVELRCDPISGHTALYWYRQSLGQGPEFLIYFQGTGAADDSGLPNDRFFAVRPEGSVSTLKIQRTERGDSAVYLCASSFPGTGLGQPQHFGDGTRLSIL.

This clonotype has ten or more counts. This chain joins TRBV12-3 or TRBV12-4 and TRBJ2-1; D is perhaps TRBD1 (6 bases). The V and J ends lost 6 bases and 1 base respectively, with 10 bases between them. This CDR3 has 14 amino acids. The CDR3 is CASSVQGSYNEQFF. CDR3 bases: TGTGCCAGCAGCGTACAGGGTTCCTACAATGAGCAGTTCTTC.

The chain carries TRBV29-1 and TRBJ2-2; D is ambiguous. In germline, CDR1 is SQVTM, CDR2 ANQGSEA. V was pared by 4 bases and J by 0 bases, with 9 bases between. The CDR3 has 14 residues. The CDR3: CSVGALSNTGELFF. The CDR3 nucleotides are TGCAGCGTTGGTGCCCTCTCGAACACCGGGGAGCTGTTTTTT.

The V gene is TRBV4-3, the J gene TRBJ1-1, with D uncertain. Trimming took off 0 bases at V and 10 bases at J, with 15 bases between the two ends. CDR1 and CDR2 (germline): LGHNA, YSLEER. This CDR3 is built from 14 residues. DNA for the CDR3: TGCGCCAGCAGCCAAGATTCTAGTGGAGCGTCAGCTTTCTTT. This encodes CASSQDSSGASAFF.